This passage covers 31 T cell receptor beta chains from one sample sequenced in a study of regulatory T cells in long-lasting Graves disease. With iRepertoire HTBI primers and Arm-PCR of CDR3 regions, TCR beta libraries were built. TCRdb used MiXCR to reprocess the multiplex PCR reads, holding one entry per CDR3 protein. The sample has approximately 460,000 distinct CDR3 sequences; roughly 17% are singletons. Time point in this sample: newly diagnosed GD, antithyroid drugs for less than 3 months. After RNA was extracted from PBMCs, the TCR library was made from it. The same specimen was also included in a second study, on T cells in Graves' hyperthyroidism and ophthalmopathy.

Sequenced here: peripheral blood mononuclear cells (PBMCs), sampled at new diagnosis, from a patient treated with antithyroid drugs. The receptors come from a woman in her thirties with Graves disease.

The chain couples TRBV6-2 or TRBV6-3 to TRBJ2-1, with D perhaps matching TRBD2 (5 bases). This CDR3 is 14 amino acids long. Trimming took 6 bases from V and 4 from J, leaving 13 bases between them. Per germline, CDR1 MNHEY and CDR2 SVGEGT. CDR3 residues: CASRVTGVYNEQFF. In DNA form, the CDR3 reads TGTGCCAGCAGAGTTACCGGGGTATACAATGAGCAGTTCTTC.

In this sample, this clonotype turned up a few times. The chain couples TRBV28 to TRBJ1-6; D call uncertain. The CDR3 is 19 amino acids. In germline, CDR1 is MDHEN, CDR2 SYDVKM. V was trimmed by 5 bases and J by 0 bases, leaving 20 bases between them. The DNA of the CDR3 is TGTGCCAGCAGTACCATTTATCACACTCCGAGCTCCTATAATTCACCCCTCCACTTT. This sequence encodes CASSTIYHTPSSYNSPLHF.

Concerning this clonotype itself: With a much larger clone just one base away, this may be a read error. The chain links TRBV12-3 or TRBV12-4 to TRBJ2-1, with 8 nucleotides matching TRBD1. Trimming at V came to 7 bases and at J to 13 bases, leaving 18 bases not matched to a gene. The CDR3 loop spans 15 amino acids. CDR3 sequence: CASTPGGQGPRAQFF. CDR3 coding DNA: TGTGCCAGCACCCCCGGAGGACAGGGACCACGAGCCCAGTTCTTC.

Concerning this clonotype itself: An end of the junction differs from the germline gene, which may be a read error. The rearrangement uses TRBV15 and TRBJ1-5; D is unclear. The germline V gene has CDR1 LNHNV and CDR2 YYDKDF (reference sequence). The CDR3 covers 12 residues. The CDR3 reads CATSYSDQPQHF. In nucleotides, the CDR3 is TGTGCCACCAGTTATAGCGATCAGCCCCAGCATTTT.

This clonotype was recorded many times. The chain couples TRBV29-1 to TRBJ2-1; possible D gene TRBD1, 6 bases. CDR3 length: 17 residues. Trimming cost V 6 bases and J 5 bases, with 26 bases left between them. Germline V gene lookup returns CDR1 SQVTM and CDR2 ANQGSEA. The CDR3 reads CSVASRGSFSVNNEQFF. The CDR3 DNA follows: TGCAGCGTCGCTTCGAGGGGGAGCTTCTCTGTAAACAATGAGCAGTTCTTC.

This clonotype appeared many times. This chain connects TRBV5-1 to TRBJ2-1; 7 bases are shared with TRBD1. V was clipped by 3 bases and J by 5 bases; unmatched bases: 8. This CDR3 has 15 amino acids. Germline loops: CDR1 SGHRS, CDR2 YFSETQ. The CDR3 reads CASSWSGTDNNEQFF. CDR3 nucleotide sequence: TGCGCCAGCAGCTGGTCCGGGACAGACAACAATGAGCAGTTCTTC.

This clonotype was seen only once. A read error is possible here, since a much larger clone lies one base away. The chain carries TRBV12-3 or TRBV12-4 and TRBJ2-7; D might be TRBD1 or TRBD2, each matching 5 bases. Deletions cut 5 bases from V and 7 bases from J, with 12 bases between. The CDR3 covers 12 residues. DNA of the CDR3: TGTGCCAGCAGTCATGGGGGAGAAGAGCAGTACTTC. It translates to CASSHGGEEQYF.

The rearrangement uses TRBV6-9 and TRBJ1-2; D gene unclear. Germline lookup yields CDR1 MNHGY and CDR2 SVAAGI. This CDR3 has 15 amino acids. V was pared by 3 bases and J by 7 bases, with 18 bases between. The CDR3: CASSYSVWSPFGYTF. In nucleotides, the CDR3 is TGTGCCAGCAGTTACTCAGTCTGGTCCCCGTTTGGCTACACCTTC.

This clonotype occurred many times. This chain uses TRBV6-2 or TRBV6-3 with TRBJ2-1; TRBD2 aligns across 8 bases. Per germline, CDR1 MNHEY and CDR2 SVGEGT. CDR3 length: 14 residues. The ends lost 5 bases at V and 6 bases at J; junction bases unmatched: 6. The CDR3 spells CASSPPGLVNEQFF. CDR3 coding DNA: TGTGCCAGCAGTCCCCCGGGACTAGTCAATGAGCAGTTCTTC.

This clonotype came up many times. This chain uses TRBV9 with TRBJ1-1; 7 positions agree with TRBD1. This CDR3 has 13 residues. Germline CDR1 and CDR2: SGDLS and YYNGEE. The V gene end was trimmed by 0 bases and the J gene end by 11 bases; junction bases not matched to a gene: 7. The CDR3 DNA sequence: TGTGCCAGCAGCGTAGTAGGGGGCCAAATCGCTTTCTTT. This encodes CASSVVGGQIAFF.

Many counts were recorded for this clonotype. The chain uses TRBV12-3 or TRBV12-4 and TRBJ2-5; D is uncertain. The V end lost 0 bases, the J end lost 5 bases, and 16 bases lay between the germline ends. The CDR3 extends over 16 amino acids. The CDR3: CASSLARSVRLETQYF. The CDR3 DNA sequence: TGTGCCAGCAGTTTAGCGCGCAGTGTCCGGCTTGAGACCCAGTACTTC.

This clonotype turned up a few times. The V call is TRBV15, the J call TRBJ1-2; D may be TRBD1 (5 bases). Trimming took off 0 bases at V and 5 bases at J, with 28 bases between the two ends. The germline CDR1 and CDR2 sequences are LNHNV and YYDKDF (reference sequence). The CDR3 is 20 residues long. The CDR3 loop reads CATSREEQGPFKALGYGYTF. The CDR3 DNA is TGTGCCACCAGCAGAGAGGAGCAGGGACCGTTTAAGGCCCTAGGGTATGGCTACACCTTC.

This clonotype was seen at least ten times. The chain uses TRBV20-1 and TRBJ2-7, with a possible D match to TRBD1 (5 bases). Deletions cut 0 bases from V and 2 bases from J, with 20 bases between. The CDR3 runs 17 residues. Germline CDR1 reads DFQATT; CDR2 reads SNEGSKA (reference sequence). CDR3 bases: TGCAGTGCTAGAGAAGGACGGCTGCAGGGCGGACCCTACGAGCAGTACTTC. This gives the protein CSAREGRLQGGPYEQYF.

Many counts were recorded for this clonotype. The chain combines TRBV7-9 with TRBJ2-7; D is unclear. This CDR3 is built from 15 residues. Per germline, CDR1 SEHNR and CDR2 FQNEAQ (reference sequence). Trimming left V 5 bases short and J 5 bases short, with 19 bases between. CDR3 nucleotide sequence: TGTGCCAGCAGCCCTGGACCCCCAAGGGTCCACGAGCAGTACTTC. This gives the protein CASSPGPPRVHEQYF.

The chain joins TRBV24-1 to TRBJ2-3, with TRBD2 identical over 9 bases. This CDR3 has 16 residues. Trimming at V came to 4 bases and at J to 1 base, leaving 5 bases not matched to a gene. CDR1 is KGHDR and CDR2 is SFDVKD in the germline V gene. CDR3 nucleotides: TGTGCCACCAGTGACCTTAGCGGGAGTGGCACAGATACGCAGTATTTT. Translated: CATSDLSGSGTDTQYF.

In its sample, this clonotype was seen many times. The V call is TRBV7-3, the J call TRBJ2-2; TRBD2 might be the D (5 bases). With 6 bases removed from V and 8 bases from J, the gap between germline ends came to 10 bases. Germline V CDR1 and CDR2: SGHTA, FQGTGA. The CDR3 runs 12 residues. The CDR3 nucleotides read TGTGCCAGCAGTCTCTCGGGAGGGGAGCTGTTTTTT. Its protein is CASSLSGGELFF.

The rearrangement uses TRBV29-1 and TRBJ2-1, with 10 positions matching TRBD2. Germline assignment: CDR1 SQVTM and CDR2 ANQGSEA. Trimming took 3 bases from V and 4 from J; bases not matched to a gene: 6. The CDR3 covers 15 residues. The CDR3: CSVELAGGKYNEQFF. The CDR3 bases are TGCAGCGTTGAGTTAGCGGGAGGTAAATACAATGAGCAGTTCTTC.

This clonotype has a count of ten or more. The chain carries TRBV20-1 and TRBJ2-7, with TRBD1 matching 9 bases. The CDR3 length is 14 residues. Germline V gene data show CDR1 as DFQATT and CDR2 as SNEGSKA (reference sequence). With 4 bases clipped from V and 1 base from J, the junction kept 5 bases outside the gene matches. The CDR3 sequence is CSAISGTGSYEQYF. The DNA of the CDR3 is TGCAGTGCTATTTCCGGGACAGGGTCCTACGAGCAGTACTTC.

The chain carries TRBV28 and TRBJ2-3; D gene ambiguous. Germline CDR1 MDHEN, CDR2 SYDVKM. The CDR3 loop spans 15 amino acids. V lost 6 bases and J 2 bases, leaving 15 bases between the germline ends. CDR3 sequence reads: CASRMTVGITDTQYF. In DNA, the CDR3 is TGTGCCAGCAGAATGACGGTGGGCATCACAGATACGCAGTATTTT.

This clonotype appeared many times. The CDR3 here is CSASGDIYQPQHF. The CDR3 nucleotides are TGCAGTGCTAGCGGGGACATATATCAGCCCCAGCATTTT. The rearrangement joins TRBV20-1 to TRBJ1-5, with D perhaps matching TRBD1 (6 bases). Germline V gives CDR1 DFQATT, CDR2 SNEGSKA (reference sequence). The CDR3 consists of 13 residues. V was cut by 3 bases and J by 5 bases, with 11 bases left in between.

This clonotype occurred a few times. This chain joins TRBV7-6 and TRBJ2-5; perhaps D is TRBD1 or TRBD2 (5 bases each). The CDR3 loop spans 15 amino acids. Germline assignment: CDR1 SGHVS and CDR2 FNYEAQ. Deletions cut 1 base from V and 1 base from J, with 10 bases between. The CDR3 DNA is TGTGCCAGCAGCTTAGGGGGGTCTACCCAAGAGACCCAGTACTTC. Translating it yields CASSLGGSTQETQYF.

The chain has TRBV19 and TRBJ2-1, with a tentative D call TRBD2 (6 bases). Germline V gene lookup returns CDR1 LNHDA and CDR2 SQIVND (reference sequence). Trimming shortened V by 4 bases and J by 0 bases, and 19 bases separated the two germline ends. This CDR3 region has 18 residues. The CDR3 region is CASSKSGTLMSSYNEQFF. The CDR3 DNA is TGTGCCAGTAGTAAGAGTGGGACTTTAATGAGCTCCTACAATGAGCAGTTCTTC.

This clonotype was detected only a few times. The gene calls are TRBV28 and TRBJ1-2, with D possibly being TRBD1 (5 bases). The CDR3 totals 13 residues. CDR1 MDHEN and CDR2 SYDVKM come from the germline V gene. Trimming cost V 4 bases and J 5 bases, with 11 bases left between them. CDR3 loop: CASSSLTDYGYTF. CDR3 in DNA: TGTGCCAGCAGTTCCTTGACAGATTATGGCTACACCTTC.

This clonotype has at least ten counts. This chain joins TRBV4-3 and TRBJ2-1; 7 bases agree with TRBD2. Germline CDR1 LGHNA, CDR2 YSLEER. This CDR3 is 15 amino acids long. After removal of 5 bases from V and 3 bases from J, the junction contained 7 bases not matched to a gene. The CDR3 protein is CASSSRAGVYNEQFF. CDR3 nucleotides: TGCGCCAGCAGCTCGAGGGCGGGGGTCTACAATGAGCAGTTCTTC.

This clonotype has at least ten counts. One junction end does not reproduce the germline sequence, and a read error may be involved. V and J are TRBV6-5 and TRBJ2-5; 7 positions agree with TRBD2. CDR1 is MNHEY, CDR2 SVGAGI, per germline. This CDR3 has 14 amino acids. The CDR3, as DNA: TGTGCCTGCAGTTACTCTAGCGGCCCAGAGACCCAGTACTTC. It yields the protein CACSYSSGPETQYF.

This clonotype was observed a handful of times. The chain uses TRBV12-3 or TRBV12-4 and TRBJ1-2; D possibly corresponds to TRBD1 (6 bases). This CDR3 has 15 amino acids. Trimming removed 1 base from V and 1 base from J, with 10 bases in between. CDR3 sequence: CASSLVTGLNYGYTF. The CDR3, as DNA: TGTGCCAGCAGTTTAGTGACAGGCCTTAACTATGGCTACACCTTC.

There are many counts of this clonotype. The rearrangement links TRBV11-3 to TRBJ1-1, with TRBD1 identical over 10 bases. V trimming: 11 bases; J trimming: 1 base; junction bases outside the gene matches: 1. The CDR3 runs 12 residues. Germline V gives CDR1 SGHNT, CDR2 YENEEA. CDR3 in amino acids: CAGTGANTEAFF. The CDR3 DNA is TGTGCCGGGACAGGGGCGAACACTGAAGCTTTCTTT.

This clonotype was seen a few times. The J gene is TRBJ2-5, the V gene TRBV12-3 or TRBV12-4, with 7 bases lining up with TRBD2. After removal of 6 bases from V and 5 bases from J, the junction contained 6 bases not matched to a gene. This CDR3 has 13 residues. The CDR3 sequence: CASRLAVSETQYF. The CDR3 nucleotides are TGTGCCAGCAGGCTAGCGGTGTCGGAGACCCAGTACTTC.

This clonotype was seen at least ten times. A junction boundary mismatches the germline segment, possibly from a read error. The gene calls are TRBV27 and TRBJ1-1, with no clear D. There are 14 residues in the CDR3. From germline, CDR1 is MNHEY and CDR2 SMNVEV (reference sequence). The CDR3 bases are TGTGCAAGCAGCGCCACCCGAACTAACACTGAAGCTTTCTTT. Protein sequence: CASSATRTNTEAFF.

At least ten counts were recorded for this clonotype. The chain combines TRBV7-2 with TRBJ2-3, with D perhaps matching TRBD2 (6 bases). V lost 0 bases and J lost 2, with 12 bases in between. Per germline, CDR1 SGHTA and CDR2 FQGNSA. CDR3 size: 16 residues. The CDR3 DNA sequence: TGTGCCAGCAGCTTAGCTCCGGGACTGAACACAGATACGCAGTATTTT. This encodes CASSLAPGLNTDTQYF.

The chain uses TRBV6-1 and TRBJ2-1; 8 bases map to TRBD2. Unmatched junction bases numbered 8, after V lost 6 bases and J lost 4 bases. Germline lookup yields CDR1 MNHNS and CDR2 SASEGT. The CDR3 consists of 15 residues. The CDR3 sequence is CASRSPGLGYNEQFF. The CDR3 region has the DNA TGTGCCAGCAGATCTCCGGGACTAGGGTACAATGAGCAGTTCTTC.